This TCR beta chain was documented in a study of immune cell composition in non-small cell lung cancer. The table came from immunoSEQ multiplex PCR; TCRdb's copy has only in-frame clones and leaves some out. The table shows about 5,200 clones, with just over 70% occurring only once. This clone was detected a few times. The germline CDR1 and CDR2 sequences are LGHNA and YNFKEQ. The length of the CDR3 is 16 residues. J was trimmed by 4 bases and V by 1 base; bases with no gene match: 7. The sequence was collected from a human donor with non-small cell lung cancer. The rearrangement uses TRBV4-2 and TRBJ2-1, with 7 nucleotides matching TRBD2. The sequenced sample consisted of lung tumor tissue. The CDR3: CASSQVGLAAYNEQFF. CDR3 nucleotides: TGTGCCAGCAGCCAAGTCGGCCTAGCGGCATACAATGAGCAGTTCTTC.